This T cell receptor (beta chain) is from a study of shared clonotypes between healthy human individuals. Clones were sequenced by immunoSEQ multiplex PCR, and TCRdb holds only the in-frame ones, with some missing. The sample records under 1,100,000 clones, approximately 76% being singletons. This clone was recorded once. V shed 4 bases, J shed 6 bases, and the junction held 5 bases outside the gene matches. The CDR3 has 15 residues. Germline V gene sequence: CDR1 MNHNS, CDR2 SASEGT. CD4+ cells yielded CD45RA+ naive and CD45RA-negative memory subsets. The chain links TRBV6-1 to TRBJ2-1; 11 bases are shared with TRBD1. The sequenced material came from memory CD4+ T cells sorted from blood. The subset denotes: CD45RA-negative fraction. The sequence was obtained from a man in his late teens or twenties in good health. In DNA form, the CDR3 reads TGTGCCAGCAGTGGGACAGGGGGCCTAACCAATGAGCAGTTCTTC. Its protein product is CASSGTGGLTNEQFF.